The 2 T cell receptor beta chains given below trace back to one sample, sequenced in a study of blood T cell repertoires in COVID-19. Measured with immunoSEQ multiplex PCR; TCRdb has only the in-frame clones, and not every one. Among 450,000 to 500,000 clones listed, roughly 85% were seen once. Sequencing was carried out using peripheral blood. Source of these receptors: a human donor in a cohort sampled during active COVID-19.

This chain joins TRBV5-4 and TRBJ2-1; no clear D gene. The germline gives CDR1 SGHNT, CDR2 YYREEE (reference sequence). The CDR3 sequence is 15 residues long. V was trimmed by 4 bases and J by 1 base, leaving 12 bases between them. CDR3 bases: TGTGCCAGCAGCCTACTCGCGGTGTCCTACAATGAGCAGTTCTTC. Its translation is CASSLLAVSYNEQFF.

Concerning this clone: Other DNA sequences in this specimen translate into the identical CDR3. This chain connects TRBV7-3 to TRBJ2-3; 7 nucleotides line up with TRBD2. V gave up 5 bases and J gave up 2 bases; unmatched junction bases: 4. CDR1 and CDR2 from the germline V gene are SGHTA and FQGTGA. This CDR3 spans 14 amino acids. DNA for the CDR3: TGTGCCAGCAGCCCTGGACTAGACACAGATACGCAGTATTTT. It codes for CASSPGLDTDTQYF.